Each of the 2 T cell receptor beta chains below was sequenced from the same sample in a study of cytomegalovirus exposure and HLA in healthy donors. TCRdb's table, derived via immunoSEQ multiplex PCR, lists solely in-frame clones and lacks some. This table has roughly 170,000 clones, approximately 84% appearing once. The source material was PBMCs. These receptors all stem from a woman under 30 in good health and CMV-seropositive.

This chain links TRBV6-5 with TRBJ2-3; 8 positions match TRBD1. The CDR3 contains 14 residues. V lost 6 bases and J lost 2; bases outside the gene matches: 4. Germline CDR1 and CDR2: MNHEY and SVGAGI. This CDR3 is CASSRGLVTDTQYF. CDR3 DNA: TGTGCCAGCAGCAGGGGGCTAGTCACAGATACGCAGTATTTT.

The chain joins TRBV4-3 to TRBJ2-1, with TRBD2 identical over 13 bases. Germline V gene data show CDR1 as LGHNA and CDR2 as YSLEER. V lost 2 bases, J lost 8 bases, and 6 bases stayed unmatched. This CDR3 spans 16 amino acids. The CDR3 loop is CASSQTLAGGPYEQFF. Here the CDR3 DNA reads TGCGCCAGCAGCCAAACACTAGCGGGGGGGCCCTATGAGCAGTTCTTC.